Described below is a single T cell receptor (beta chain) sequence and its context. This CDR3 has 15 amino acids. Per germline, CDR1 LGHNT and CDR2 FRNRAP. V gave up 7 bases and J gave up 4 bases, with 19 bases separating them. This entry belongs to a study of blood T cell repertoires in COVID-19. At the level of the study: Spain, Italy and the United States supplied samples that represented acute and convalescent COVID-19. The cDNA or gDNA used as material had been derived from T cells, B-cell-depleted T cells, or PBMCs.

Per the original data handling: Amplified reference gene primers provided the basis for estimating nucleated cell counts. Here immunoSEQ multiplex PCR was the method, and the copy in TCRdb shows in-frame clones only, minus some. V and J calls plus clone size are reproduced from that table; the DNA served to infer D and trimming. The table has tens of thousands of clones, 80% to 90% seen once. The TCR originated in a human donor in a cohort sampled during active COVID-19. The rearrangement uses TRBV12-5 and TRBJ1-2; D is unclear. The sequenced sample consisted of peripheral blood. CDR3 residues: CASAFSGGRFYGYTF. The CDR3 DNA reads TGTGCTAGTGCCTTCTCAGGAGGACGGTTCTATGGCTACACCTTC.